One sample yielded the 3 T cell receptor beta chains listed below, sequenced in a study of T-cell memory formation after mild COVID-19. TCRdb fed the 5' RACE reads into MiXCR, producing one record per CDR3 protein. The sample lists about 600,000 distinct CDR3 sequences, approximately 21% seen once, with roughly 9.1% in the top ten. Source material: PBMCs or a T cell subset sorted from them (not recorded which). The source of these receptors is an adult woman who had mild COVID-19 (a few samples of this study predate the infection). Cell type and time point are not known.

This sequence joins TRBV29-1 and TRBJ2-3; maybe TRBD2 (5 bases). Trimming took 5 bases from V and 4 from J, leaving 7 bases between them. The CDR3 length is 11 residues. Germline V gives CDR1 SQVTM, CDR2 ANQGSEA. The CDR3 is CSVRGSDTQYF. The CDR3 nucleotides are TGCAGCGTTCGGGGATCAGATACGCAGTATTTT.

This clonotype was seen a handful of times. CDR3 in amino acids: CSARLGGQLNTEAFF. In DNA, the CDR3 is TGCAGTGCTAGGTTAGGCGGACAGTTAAACACTGAAGCTTTCTTT. V gene TRBV20-1 combines with J gene TRBJ1-1; D is possibly TRBD1 (6 bases). V shed 3 bases and J shed 2 bases, with 16 bases lying between them. Germline loops: CDR1 DFQATT, CDR2 SNEGSKA (reference sequence). CDR3 length: 15 residues.

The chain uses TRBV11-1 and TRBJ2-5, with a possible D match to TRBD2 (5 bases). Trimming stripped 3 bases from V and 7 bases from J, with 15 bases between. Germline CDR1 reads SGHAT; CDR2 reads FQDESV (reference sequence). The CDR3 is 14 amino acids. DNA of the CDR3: TGTGCCAGCAGCTTTGGGATGACACGGGGGACCCAGTACTTC. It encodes CASSFGMTRGTQYF.